The 20 T cell receptor beta chains given below trace back to one sample, sequenced in a study of beta chain features in type 1 diabetes. All of the isolated RNA was reverse transcribed, so expressed TCRB transcripts were sequenced. Some clones are missing from TCRdb's copy, which holds only in-frame ones; the method was immunoSEQ multiplex PCR. This sample yields about 40,000 clones, of which about half are seen a single time; 0.6% to 0.9% belongs to the top ten. The sample comprised central memory CD4+ T cells from blood. All receptors come from a woman between 18 and 30 years old in good health.

The rearrangement links TRBV5-1 to TRBJ2-5, with TRBD1 matching over 8 bases. CDR3 length: 16 residues. J was trimmed by 3 bases and V by 3 bases; bases with no gene match: 10. Germline V gene data show CDR1 as SGHRS and CDR2 as YFSETQ. The DNA of the CDR3 is TGCGCCAGCAGCTCAGGGGCTAACAGGGGGAAAGAGACCCAGTACTTC. Amino acid sequence: CASSSGANRGKETQYF.

This clone has a handful of counts. The V and J genes are TRBV6-1 and TRBJ2-7, with D maybe TRBD2 (5 bases). Germline V CDR1 and CDR2: MNHNS, SASEGT. V was pared by 8 bases and J by 0 bases, with 11 bases between. The CDR3 has 13 amino acids. The CDR3 loop is CASSTEGSYEQYF. The DNA for the CDR3 is TGTGCCAGCTCCACAGAGGGCTCCTACGAGCAGTACTTC.

The table lists this clone with a few counts. The genes are TRBV4-1 and TRBJ1-6, with D uncertain. CDR1 MGHRA and CDR2 YSYEKL come from the germline V gene. CDR3 length: 13 amino acids. V lost 1 base and J 12 bases, leaving 10 bases between the germline ends. The CDR3 is CASSQVLPQPLHF. Here the CDR3 DNA reads TGCGCCAGCAGCCAAGTTCTCCCACAACCCCTCCACTTT.

The chain links TRBV5-1 to TRBJ2-1; 13 bases map to TRBD2. The CDR3 is 16 residues long. V lost 5 bases and J lost 4; bases outside the gene matches: 6. Germline CDR1 reads SGHRS; CDR2 reads YFSETQ. The CDR3, as DNA: TGCGCCAGCAGTCAGGGACTAGCGGGATATTACAATGAGCAGTTCTTC. Translated: CASSQGLAGYYNEQFF.

This CDR3 is CASSPGTSGGTDTQYF. The CDR3 DNA follows: TGTGCCAGCAGTCCCGGGACTAGCGGAGGCACAGATACGCAGTATTTT. V usage is TRBV7-9 and J usage is TRBJ2-3, with TRBD2 matching 11 bases. The germline CDR1 and CDR2 sequences are SEHNR and FQNEAQ (reference sequence). V gave up 6 bases and J gave up 1 base; unmatched junction bases: 6. The CDR3 runs to 16 residues.

The chain carries TRBV27 and TRBJ2-7, with 10 bases lining up with TRBD1. Germline-derived CDR1 and CDR2 are MNHEY and SMNVEV (reference sequence). This CDR3 is built from 15 residues. V dropped 5 bases and J dropped 5; count of bases not matched to a gene: 9. CDR3 protein: CASSRAGTGVDEQYF. For the CDR3, the DNA is TGTGCCAGCAGTCGCGCCGGGACAGGGGTAGACGAGCAGTACTTC.

This clone appeared a few times. The rearrangement links TRBV7-9 to TRBJ2-2; no definite D call. Trimming stripped 1 base from V and 4 bases from J, with 10 bases between. Germline CDR1 SEHNR, CDR2 FQNEAQ (reference sequence). The CDR3 spans 15 residues. The CDR3 nucleotides read TGTGCCAGCAGCTTAGGCGGTAGAGGCACCGGGGAGCTGTTTTTT. It codes for CASSLGGRGTGELFF.

V usage is TRBV6-5 and J usage is TRBJ2-2; a possible D gene is TRBD1 (6 bases). There are 14 residues in the CDR3. The germline gives CDR1 MNHEY, CDR2 SVGAGI. The V and J ends lost 5 bases and 6 bases respectively, with 13 bases between them. The CDR3 here is CASSPLSGAGELFF. In DNA, the CDR3 is TGTGCCAGCAGTCCACTATCAGGGGCCGGGGAGCTGTTTTTT.

This clone appeared a single time. The chain has TRBV7-9 and TRBJ2-1, with D tentatively TRBD2 (5 bases). The CDR3 is made up of 17 amino acids. V was cut by 5 bases and J by 0 bases, with 17 bases left in between. CDR1 and CDR2 from the germline V gene are SEHNR and FQNEAQ (reference sequence). The DNA for the CDR3 is TGTGCCAGCAGCCCCCGAGGGAGCGGCAGCTCCTACAATGAGCAGTTCTTC. Translation: CASSPRGSGSSYNEQFF.

V and J are TRBV29-1 and TRBJ1-1; a weak D match, TRBD1 (5 bases). CDR1 is SQVTM and CDR2 is ANQGSEA in the germline V gene. V lost 7 bases to trimming and J lost 0 bases, with 12 bases between them. This CDR3 is built from 13 residues. CDR3 bases: TGCAGCGGGGGGGGGAGGATGAACACTGAAGCTTTCTTT. This translates into CSGGGRMNTEAFF.

The chain recombines TRBV5-1 with TRBJ2-1; TRBD2 agrees at 10 bases. Germline trimming cut 2 bases from V and 6 bases from J; bases unmatched to any gene: 8. The germline gives CDR1 SGHRS, CDR2 YFSETQ. This CDR3 region has 16 residues. CDR3 loop: CASSLSGRASRNEQFF. The CDR3 coding sequence is TGCGCCAGCAGCTTAAGCGGGAGGGCCTCACGCAATGAGCAGTTCTTC.

This clone occurred a few times. DNA for the CDR3: TGCGCCAGCAGCTTACTAGCTTCCTACGAGCAGTACTTC. Translating it yields CASSLLASYEQYF. V is TRBV5-1 and J is TRBJ2-7; perhaps TRBD2 as D (6 bases). The CDR3 runs 13 residues. Germline CDR1 reads SGHRS; CDR2 reads YFSETQ. V was trimmed by 2 bases and J by 1 base, leaving 7 bases between them.

This chain joins TRBV7-9 and TRBJ2-7, with D hard to call. The germline gives CDR1 SEHNR, CDR2 FQNEAQ (reference sequence). This CDR3 contains 10 residues. V was pared by 5 bases and J by 3 bases, with 2 bases between. In nucleotides, the CDR3 is TGTGCCAGCAGCCTCTACGAGCAGTACTTC. Its translation: CASSLYEQYF.

The chain links TRBV6-5 to TRBJ1-6; D not resolved. V was cut by 7 bases and J by 7 bases, with 11 bases left in between. CDR1 is MNHEY and CDR2 is SVGAGI in the germline V gene. The length of the CDR3 is 13 residues. CDR3 loop: CASNGGRNSPLHF. CDR3 DNA: TGTGCCAGCAATGGCGGCCGGAATTCACCCCTCCACTTT.

This sequence joins TRBV7-9 and TRBJ2-1; 9 bases fit TRBD2. Unmatched junction bases numbered 13, after V lost 5 bases and J lost 8 bases. Germline CDR1 is SEHNR and CDR2 is FQNEAQ (reference sequence). This CDR3 has 16 amino acids. CDR3 protein: CASSRALSGRRDEQFF. The CDR3, as DNA: TGTGCCAGCAGCCGGGCGTTGAGCGGGAGGCGTGATGAGCAGTTCTTC.

The V call is TRBV5-4, the J call TRBJ2-3; 9 bases match TRBD2. After removal of 2 bases from V and 2 bases from J, the junction contained 3 bases not matched to a gene. Germline lookup yields CDR1 SGHNT and CDR2 YYREEE (reference sequence). There are 15 residues in the CDR3. The CDR3 DNA reads as TGTGCCAGCAGCTTAAGCGGGGGGATCACAGATACGCAGTATTTT. This encodes CASSLSGGITDTQYF.

This clone has a handful of counts. The rearrangement joins TRBV5-4 to TRBJ2-2; D is perhaps TRBD2 (5 bases). This CDR3 has 13 amino acids. The germline V and J ends were trimmed by 1 base and 7 bases, with 8 bases remaining between them. Germline CDR1 reads SGHNT; CDR2 reads YYREEE (reference sequence). The CDR3 loop reads CASSLFGLGELFF. CDR3 nucleotides: TGTGCCAGCAGCTTGTTTGGACTCGGGGAGCTGTTTTTT. The full variable domain, completed using reference TRBV5-4 and TRBJ2-2, is ETGVTQSPTHLIKTRGQQVTLRCSSQSGHNTVSWYQQALGQGPQFIFQYYREEENGRGNFPPRFSGLQFPNYSSELNVNALELDDSALYLCASSLFGLGELFFGEGSRLTVL.

This chain links TRBV19 with TRBJ2-1; 13 bases agree with TRBD2. V was clipped by 0 bases and J by 4 bases; unmatched bases: 6. The CDR3 sequence is 18 residues long. Germline V gives CDR1 LNHDA, CDR2 SQIVND (reference sequence). For the CDR3, the DNA is TGTGCCAGTAGTATAGATGGACTAGCGGGAGCTGTGTACAATGAGCAGTTCTTC. It is translated as CASSIDGLAGAVYNEQFF.

This clone has more than one count but fewer than ten. The chain joins TRBV9 to TRBJ1-2, with D perhaps matching TRBD1 (6 bases). V was trimmed by 1 base and J by 3 bases, leaving 22 bases between them. The CDR3 length is 18 residues. Per germline, CDR1 SGDLS and CDR2 YYNGEE. CDR3 in amino acids: CASSVFPSFGRGDYGYTF. Written as DNA, the CDR3 is TGTGCCAGCAGCGTATTCCCGAGTTTCGGCAGGGGAGACTATGGCTACACCTTC.

The chain is built from TRBV2 and TRBJ2-7; the D gene is possibly TRBD1 (6 bases). The CDR3 has 15 residues. Germline values: CDR1 SNHLY, CDR2 FYNNEI. Trimming took 6 bases from V and 2 from J, leaving 17 bases between them. The CDR3 DNA reads as TGTGCCAGCAGCCAGGGGATTGGACAGACCTACGAGCAGTACTTC. It translates to CASSQGIGQTYEQYF.